The source of this T cell receptor beta chain is a study of T-cell reconstitution after alpha-beta-depleted transplantation in children. General study points: For some patients, TCRbeta diversity was high at day 60 because of recipient T cells and thymic progenitors that survived. Several hundred graft clones that had expanded were reportedly the source of alpha-beta T cells about two months after transplant. A year had passed since transplant, and T-cell counts and diversity by then came mostly from newly produced T cells.

In its sample, this clonotype was seen many times. Its antigen is as yet unknown. V shed 2 bases, J shed 8 bases, and the junction held 7 bases outside the gene matches. This CDR3 is 16 amino acids long. CDR1 and CDR2 (germline): MNHEY, SVGAGI. Unique molecular identifiers featured in how the TCRbeta library was prepared. TCRdb reprocessed the PCR reads with MiXCR, giving one entry per CDR3 protein. The sample lists 450,000 to 600,000 distinct CDR3 sequences, about 10% occurring once. The sample here was PBMCs, taken before TCRalphabeta/CD19-depleted stem cell transplant. This TCR was recovered from a child aged 2 to 10 with inherited bone marrow failure, due to receive a stem cell transplant. The V and J genes are TRBV6-5 and TRBJ2-1, with 12 bases matching TRBD1. This CDR3 reads CASSYPGTGGRDEQFF. The DNA for the CDR3 is TGTGCCAGCAGTTACCCCGGGACAGGGGGCAGGGATGAGCAGTTCTTC.